This TCR beta chain was obtained from a study of T cells in Graves' hyperthyroidism and ophthalmopathy. The investigators amplified TCR beta CDR3 regions from RNA transcripts. First-round RT-PCR with HTBI primers amplified the TCR CDR3 region. TCRdb fed the multiplex PCR reads into MiXCR, producing one record per CDR3 protein. The sample gives some 620,000 distinct CDR3 sequences, around 16% of which show up once; about 3.8% is in the top ten. Trimming left V 3 bases short and J 4 bases short, with 12 bases between. This CDR3 is built from 15 residues. Germline V CDR1 and CDR2: SNHLY, FYNNEI. The chain has TRBV2 and TRBJ2-2; no clear D gene. This TCR was sampled from a woman in her 30s with Graves' hyperthyroidism. Sequencing was carried out using blood. CDR3 amino acids: CASSDTRGITGELFF. CDR3 nucleotide sequence: TGTGCCAGCAGTGACACTCGTGGGATCACCGGGGAGCTGTTTTTT.